What follows is one TCR beta chain and its context. The data are from a study of technical replicates of blood from several donors. Here immunoSEQ multiplex PCR was the method, and the copy in TCRdb shows in-frame clones only, minus some. The table lists roughly 90,000 clones, 85% to 95% of them singletons. The junction had 11 bases not matched to a gene; V was cut back by 3 bases and J by 10 bases. Germline V lookup: CDR1 SGHNT, CDR2 YYREEE (reference sequence). The CDR3 sequence is 15 residues long. The sample comprised T cells isolated from PBMCs. The chain combines TRBV5-4 with TRBJ2-1, with 9 bases matching TRBD1. The sequence came from a human donor in good health. The CDR3 here is CASSSVQGARLEQFF. The CDR3 nucleotides read TGTGCCAGCAGCTCGGTACAGGGGGCCCGGCTAGAGCAGTTCTTC.